The 21 T cell receptor beta chains reported below all come from one sample, sequenced in a study of blood T cell repertoires in COVID-19. Profiled with immunoSEQ multiplex PCR; TCRdb holds only in-frame clones, not every one. This sample has under 200,000 clones; roughly 90% occur once, and the top ten carry 3.9%. Specimen: peripheral blood. Source of these receptors: a woman in her sixties or seventies who had recovered from COVID-19.

V gene TRBV27 combines with J gene TRBJ1-4; no clear D gene. The germline V and J ends were trimmed by 6 bases and 5 bases, with 16 bases remaining between them. The CDR3 is 15 residues long. Germline lookup yields CDR1 MNHEY and CDR2 SMNVEV (reference sequence). The CDR3 DNA is TGTGCCAGCAGCCCGCGGGTGGTAGGGAATGAAAAACTGTTTTTT. The encoded protein is CASSPRVVGNEKLFF.

The rearrangement uses TRBV27 and TRBJ2-6; D is perhaps TRBD1 (6 bases). Trimming stripped 5 bases from V and 0 bases from J, with 11 bases between. The CDR3 totals 16 residues. CDR1 and CDR2 (germline): MNHEY, SMNVEV (reference sequence). As DNA, the CDR3 is TGTGCCAGCAGTCCTTGGACAGACTCTGGGGCCAACGTCCTGACTTTC. Translating it yields CASSPWTDSGANVLTF.

This clone was observed a few times. The chain has TRBV5-1 and TRBJ2-7, with TRBD1 matching 7 bases. Germline loops: CDR1 SGHRS, CDR2 YFSETQ. There are 15 residues in the CDR3. Trimming at V came to 4 bases and at J to 2 bases, leaving 9 bases not matched to a gene. For the CDR3, the DNA is TGCGCCAGCAGCCGCGCCGGGACAGAGGCCTACGAGCAGTACTTC. It yields the protein CASSRAGTEAYEQYF.

The chain combines TRBV29-1 with TRBJ1-2, with TRBD1 matching over 7 bases. J lost 4 bases, V lost 3 bases, and 5 bases had no gene match. The CDR3 is 13 residues long. Per germline, CDR1 SQVTM and CDR2 ANQGSEA. The DNA of the CDR3 is TGCAGCGTTGAGGGACAGCTCCTCTATGGCTACACCTTC. Its translation: CSVEGQLLYGYTF.

This rearrangement joins TRBV4-1 to TRBJ1-5, with D possibly TRBD1 on 6 matching bases. The germline CDR1 and CDR2 sequences are MGHRA and YSYEKL. The length of the CDR3 is 16 residues. Trimming took 0 bases from V and 2 from J, leaving 11 bases between them. The CDR3, as DNA: TGCGCCAGCAGCCAAGAGGGGGGGCGCGGCAATCAGCCCCAGCATTTT. The encoded protein is CASSQEGGRGNQPQHF.

The rearrangement joins TRBV5-1 to TRBJ2-7, with D perhaps matching TRBD2 (6 bases). This CDR3 contains 15 residues. The V and J ends lost 1 base and 3 bases respectively, with 14 bases between them. Germline assignment: CDR1 SGHRS and CDR2 YFSETQ. The CDR3 reads CASSLLAGGDYEQYF. In nucleotides, the CDR3 is TGCGCCAGCAGCTTGTTGGCCGGGGGAGACTACGAGCAGTACTTC.

The chain links TRBV19 to TRBJ2-1; 8 bases are shared with TRBD1. The germline CDR1 and CDR2 sequences are LNHDA and SQIVND (reference sequence). CDR3 length equals 16 residues. V was clipped by 4 bases and J by 8 bases; unmatched bases: 13. CDR3 bases: TGTGCCAGTAGTACCCAGGGGGCCCGGCGGGTGGATGAGCAGTTCTTC. As protein: CASSTQGARRVDEQFF.

There are a few counts of this clone. The V call is TRBV19, the J call TRBJ1-6; possible D gene TRBD1, 5 bases. The V end lost 6 bases, the J end lost 7 bases, and 10 bases lay between the germline ends. The CDR3 loop spans 13 amino acids. Germline V gene data show CDR1 as LNHDA and CDR2 as SQIVND (reference sequence). The CDR3 DNA reads TGTGCCAGTAGCGCCAGGGAAAATTCACCCCTCCACTTT. Its protein is CASSARENSPLHF. The full variable domain, in which reference TRBV19 and TRBJ1-6 provide the parts outside the CDR3, is DGGITQSPKYLFRKEGQNVTLSCEQNLNHDAMYWYRQDPGQGLRLIYYSQIVNDFQKGDIAEGYSVSREKKESFPLTVTSAQKNPTAFYLCASSARENSPLHFGNGTRLTVT.

The chain joins TRBV12-3 or TRBV12-4 to TRBJ1-5; no firm D call. The germline V and J ends were trimmed by 6 bases and 5 bases, with 11 bases remaining between them. This CDR3 comprises 13 residues. This CDR3 is CASSPDMDQPQHF. Written as DNA, the CDR3 is TGTGCCAGCAGCCCTGACATGGATCAGCCCCAGCATTTT.

The genes are TRBV7-9 and TRBJ2-1, with TRBD1 as a possible D gene (6 bases). Trimming removed 0 bases from V and 2 bases from J, with 11 bases in between. The germline V gene has CDR1 SEHNR and CDR2 FQNEAQ (reference sequence). The CDR3 totals 16 residues. CDR3 sequence reads: CASSLAGGGAYNEQFF. CDR3 nucleotides: TGTGCCAGCAGCTTAGCGGGTGGGGGCGCCTACAATGAGCAGTTCTTC.

The chain employs TRBV29-1 and TRBJ2-7; 7 bases agree with TRBD1. Losses at the gene ends were 6 bases for V and 6 bases for J; bases not matched to a gene: 14. Germline CDR1 is SQVTM and CDR2 is ANQGSEA. CDR3 length equals 14 residues. The chain's CDR3 is CSVVRQGAGAEQYF. The CDR3 DNA follows: TGCAGCGTCGTACGACAGGGTGCAGGTGCCGAGCAGTACTTC.

The rearrangement links TRBV30 to TRBJ1-2, with 7 bases fitting TRBD1. V gave up 4 bases and J gave up 8 bases; unmatched junction bases: 10. Per the germline V gene, CDR1 is GTSNPN and CDR2 is SVGIG (reference sequence). This CDR3 is built from 13 residues. CDR3 nucleotide sequence: TGTGCCTGGACTCAGACAGGGCTCGGGGGCTACACCTTC. This gives the protein CAWTQTGLGGYTF.

This clone was seen only once. The DNA of the CDR3 is TGTGCCAGCAGTGAAATGAGTGAAGCTTTCTTT. Translating it yields CASSEMSEAFF. The chain combines TRBV6-1 with TRBJ1-1, with unresolved D. Germline V CDR1 and CDR2: MNHNS, SASEGT. This CDR3 is built from 11 residues. V dropped 2 bases and J dropped 7 bases, with 5 bases sitting between them.

CDR3 protein: CASSIDLWADNEQFF. CDR3 DNA: TGTGCCAGTAGTATAGATCTATGGGCAGACAATGAGCAGTTCTTC. The gene calls are TRBV19 and TRBJ2-1, with D hard to call. The CDR3 length is 15 residues. Trimming cost V 0 bases and J 5 bases, with 11 bases left between them. Germline-derived CDR1 and CDR2 are LNHDA and SQIVND (reference sequence). The variable domain in full, with the rest retrieved from reference TRBV19 and TRBJ2-1, is DGGITQSPKYLFRKEGQNVTLSCEQNLNHDAMYWYRQDPGQGLRLIYYSQIVNDFQKGDIAEGYSVSREKKESFPLTVTSAQKNPTAFYLCASSIDLWADNEQFFGPGTRLTVL.

The chain recombines TRBV2 with TRBJ2-7; 9 bases agree with TRBD2. This CDR3 is built from 14 residues. Germline CDR1 reads SNHLY; CDR2 reads FYNNEI. V gave up 2 bases and J gave up 4 bases; unmatched junction bases: 3. The DNA of the CDR3 is TGTGCCAGCAGTGAACTAGCGGGGACTTACGAGCAGTACTTC. This encodes CASSELAGTYEQYF.

The chain is built from TRBV9 and TRBJ2-1, with TRBD2 as a possible D gene (5 bases). The length of the CDR3 is 16 residues. Germline V lookup: CDR1 SGDLS, CDR2 YYNGEE. V was pared by 0 bases and J by 9 bases, with 19 bases between. CDR3 sequence (DNA): TGTGCCAGCAGCGTAGCATCGGGGTGGATCGAAGCTGAGCAGTTCTTC. This translates into CASSVASGWIEAEQFF.

The rearrangement links TRBV27 to TRBJ1-6; possible D gene TRBD1, 6 bases. Germline V lookup: CDR1 MNHEY, CDR2 SMNVEV (reference sequence). CDR3 length equals 16 residues. Deletions cut 6 bases from V and 4 bases from J, with 16 bases between. In DNA form, the CDR3 reads TGTGCCAGCAGACCGGGGGGGCGGTCGTATAATTCACCCCTCCACTTT. Protein product: CASRPGGRSYNSPLHF.

The genes are TRBV29-1 and TRBJ2-1; D gene uncertain. The CDR3 extends over 15 amino acids. V lost 7 bases and J 0 bases, leaving 16 bases between the germline ends. Germline lookup yields CDR1 SQVTM and CDR2 ANQGSEA. The CDR3 protein is CSAEGVATSYNEQFF. CDR3 bases: TGCAGCGCCGAAGGAGTAGCCACCTCCTACAATGAGCAGTTCTTC.

This clone appeared a single time. For the CDR3, the DNA is TGCGCCAGCAGTGAGTCGCGCCAGGGTTGTAACGAGCAGTACTTC. Translating it yields CASSESRQGCNEQYF. The V gene is TRBV10-1, the J gene TRBJ2-7, with D possibly being TRBD1 (5 bases). Germline loops: CDR1 WNHNN, CDR2 SYGVQD (reference sequence). The CDR3 has 15 residues. V dropped 0 bases and J dropped 5 bases, with 14 bases sitting between them.

The J gene is TRBJ1-1, the V gene TRBV19, with D uncertain. This CDR3 comprises 12 residues. Germline V CDR1 and CDR2: LNHDA, SQIVND (reference sequence). Trimming left V 3 bases short and J 5 bases short, with 7 bases between. Here the CDR3 DNA reads TGTGCCAGTAGTATCCCGGGTACTGAAGCTTTCTTT. This codes for CASSIPGTEAFF.

The chain has TRBV6-5 and TRBJ1-2, with unresolved D. In germline, CDR1 is MNHEY, CDR2 SVGAGI. CDR3 length: 14 amino acids. V shed 2 bases and J shed 0 bases, with 7 bases lying between them. The DNA for the CDR3 is TGTGCCAGCAGTTACGGAGCCCCTAACTATGGCTACACCTTC. It codes for CASSYGAPNYGYTF.